The sequence of this TCR beta chain was determined in a study of response to subunit inactivated influenza vaccine. In TCRdb, the RT-PCR reads were re-called with MiXCR into one record per CDR3 protein. The table lists about 570,000 distinct CDR3 sequences, approximately 10% of them singletons. J gave up 0 bases and V 3 bases, and 7 bases lay outside the gene matches. CDR3 length: 18 amino acids. The sample was also reused in another study, on T cells expressing NK-cell markers. That source notes: 5'RACE template switching built TCR beta cDNA with unique molecular identifiers.

This sequence originates from a man aged 50-60 years who received an inactivated influenza vaccine. This specimen consisted of PBMCs from blood, obtained on the day of vaccination. This chain links TRBV12-3 or TRBV12-4 with TRBJ2-3; 12 nucleotides line up with TRBD2. This CDR3 reads CASSLTSGRERSTDTQYF. Here the CDR3 DNA reads TGTGCCAGCAGTTTGACTAGCGGGAGAGAGCGGAGCACAGATACGCAGTATTTT.